This TCR beta chain was sequenced during a study of T cell repertoires in aging, cancer and after chemotherapy. Study-wide context: Pre- and post-chemotherapy samples were paired from glioblastoma patients treated with temozolomide-based therapy. Overall study results and limits: In each cancer cohort, median generation probability increased across chemotherapy, suggesting thymic output rebounded.

By frequency in the sample, this clonotype is medium-sized. The antigen is not known. With 2 bases removed from V and 6 bases from J, the gap between germline ends came to 8 bases. The CDR3 covers 13 residues. Germline V gene lookup returns CDR1 MNHEY and CDR2 SMNVEV (reference sequence). A mixed TRB-A/B primer pool amplified rearranged TRB by multiplex touch-down PCR. Each CDR3 protein gets one entry after TCRdb re-called the multiplex PCR reads with MiXCR. The sample shows roughly 4,900 distinct CDR3 sequences, about 30% of them seen only once. Peripheral blood genomic DNA, not sorted cells or RNA, was the template.

Sequences were obtained from blood. The sequence came from a human donor with a solid tumor. V usage is TRBV27 and J usage is TRBJ1-5; D gene unclear. CDR3 residues: CASSLALSQPQHF. The DNA for the CDR3 is TGTGCCAGCAGTTTAGCCCTAAGTCAGCCCCAGCATTTT.